This T cell receptor (beta chain) came from a study of T cell repertoires in cytomegalovirus infection. The CDR3 has 16 residues. From germline, CDR1 is MNHEY and CDR2 SVGAGI. V dropped 2 bases and J dropped 1 base, with 12 bases sitting between them. TCRdb processed the reads anew with MiXCR; each CDR3 protein has one entry. The sample contains around 71,000 distinct CDR3 sequences, approximately 20% of which appear only once. Study outcomes and limitations: HLA-C-restricted, CMV-specific TCR beta clonotypes were dominant ex vivo.

This clonotype came up a few times. Its target is not known. Material: CD8+ T cells from cultured PBMCs, obtained from culture after CMV antigen stimulation. V and J are TRBV6-5 and TRBJ1-3; D remains ambiguous. The clonotype originates from a human donor in good health (CMV status not recorded). Some clones in this sample may be carry-over from other donors' samples. DNA for the CDR3: TGTGCCAGCAGTTACGGAGGCGGCCGGTCTGGAAACACCATATATTTT. Its translation is CASSYGGGRSGNTIYF.